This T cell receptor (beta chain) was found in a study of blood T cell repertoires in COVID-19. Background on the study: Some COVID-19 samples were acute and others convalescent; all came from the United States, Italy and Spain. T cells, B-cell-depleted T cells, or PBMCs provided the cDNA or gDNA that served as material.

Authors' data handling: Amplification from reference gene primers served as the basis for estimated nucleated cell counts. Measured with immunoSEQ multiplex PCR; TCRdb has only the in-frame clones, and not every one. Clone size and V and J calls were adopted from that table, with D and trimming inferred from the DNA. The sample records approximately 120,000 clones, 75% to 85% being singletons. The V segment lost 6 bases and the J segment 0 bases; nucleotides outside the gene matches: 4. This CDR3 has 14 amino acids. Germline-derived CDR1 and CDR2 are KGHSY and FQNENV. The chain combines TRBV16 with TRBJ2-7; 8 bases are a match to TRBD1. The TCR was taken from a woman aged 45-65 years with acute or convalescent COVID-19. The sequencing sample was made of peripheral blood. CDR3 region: CASSKDRASYEQYF. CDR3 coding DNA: TGTGCCAGCAGTAAGGACAGGGCCTCCTACGAGCAGTACTTC.